Following are 14 T cell receptor beta chains from one sample sequenced in a study of spatial heterogeneity in lung cancer. Time point meaning: sample taken at primary tumor resection. Whole RNA obtained from tumor, nontumor lung or frozen PBMC underwent sequencing without sorting. One entry per CDR3 protein results from TCRdb running MiXCR on the 5' RACE reads. The sample lists some 41,000 distinct CDR3 sequences; approximately 7% were seen once. The specimen comprised PBMCs, sampled at surgery. The receptors were gathered from a female donor with early-stage non-small cell lung cancer.

This clonotype was counted many times. The chain joins TRBV18 to TRBJ2-7; D gene uncertain. Germline assignment: CDR1 KGHSH and CDR2 LQKENI. The CDR3 is made up of 11 amino acids. Trimming removed 5 bases at V and 6 bases at J, with 8 bases between. The DNA of the CDR3 is TGTGCCAGCTCAGGGAACGGCGAGCAGTACTTC. Translating gives CASSGNGEQYF.

This clonotype showed up just a few times. The chain links TRBV4-1 to TRBJ1-6; TRBD1 matches at 12 bases. CDR1 MGHRA and CDR2 YSYEKL come from the germline V gene. The CDR3 is 17 residues long. The junction had 5 bases not matched to a gene; V was cut back by 0 bases and J by 8 bases. The DNA of the CDR3 is TGCGCCAGCAGCCAAGATCCGGGACAGGGGGCTTATTCACCCCTCCACTTT. This sequence encodes CASSQDPGQGAYSPLHF.

This clonotype was picked up many times. This chain uses TRBV5-1 with TRBJ2-2; no definite D call. This CDR3 region has 13 residues. Germline V gene sequence: CDR1 SGHRS, CDR2 YFSETQ. Trimming removed 0 bases from V and 6 bases from J, with 6 bases in between. In nucleotides, the CDR3 is TGCGCCAGCAGCTTGGTAGTACCCGGGGAGCTGTTTTTT. This encodes CASSLVVPGELFF.

V usage is TRBV7-9 and J usage is TRBJ1-2; TRBD1 matches at 8 bases. This CDR3 contains 13 residues. Trimming removed 5 bases from V and 8 bases from J; junction bases left unmatched: 7. Germline lookup yields CDR1 SEHNR and CDR2 FQNEAQ (reference sequence). CDR3 residues: CASSPQGAVGYTF. The CDR3 DNA reads TGTGCCAGCAGCCCCCAGGGGGCTGTAGGCTACACCTTC.

This clonotype was detected ten times or more. The chain links TRBV10-3 to TRBJ2-7; tentatively, D is TRBD1 (5 bases). Trimming took 2 bases from V and 6 from J, leaving 14 bases between them. This CDR3 region has 14 residues. Germline V lookup: CDR1 ENHRY, CDR2 SYGVKD. DNA for the CDR3: TGTGCCATCAGTGAGGGGGAAGGGGAAGCCGAGCAGTACTTC. Protein: CAISEGEGEAEQYF.

The table lists this clonotype with many counts. The chain joins TRBV29-1 to TRBJ2-3; 8 bases fit TRBD2. Germline CDR1 and CDR2: SQVTM and ANQGSEA. This CDR3 region has 14 residues. After removal of 3 bases from V and 4 bases from J, the junction contained 6 bases not matched to a gene. CDR3 sequence (DNA): TGCAGCGTTGAGGGCCTAGCGGGCTCAGATACGCAGTATTTT. This sequence encodes CSVEGLAGSDTQYF.

This clonotype was picked up many times. This chain connects TRBV7-9 to TRBJ2-3, with D possibly TRBD1 on 6 matching bases. Per the germline V gene, CDR1 is SEHNR and CDR2 is FQNEAQ (reference sequence). Trimming left V 5 bases short and J 4 bases short, with 16 bases between. This CDR3 region has 15 residues. The CDR3 bases are TGTGCCAGCAGCCCCAGGGGCGCTAGCCCAGATACGCAGTATTTT. Translating it yields CASSPRGASPDTQYF.

This clonotype appeared a few times. This chain connects TRBV7-8 to TRBJ1-4; 7 bases line up with TRBD1. V shed 7 bases and J 4 bases; nucleotides not matched to a gene: 15. The CDR3 has 17 residues. Germline V gene data show CDR1 as SGHVS and CDR2 as FQNEAQ. The CDR3, as DNA: TGTGCCAGCACCGTATGGGGGCGGGACAGTGATAATGAAAAACTGTTTTTT. The encoded protein is CASTVWGRDSDNEKLFF.

Many counts were recorded for this clonotype. The V call is TRBV28, the J call TRBJ1-6, with 10 bases fitting TRBD1. Germline V gives CDR1 MDHEN, CDR2 SYDVKM. The CDR3 spans 14 residues. The V segment lost 2 bases and the J segment 10 bases; nucleotides outside the gene matches: 2. DNA for the CDR3: TGTGCCAGCAGTTTAGGACAGGGGGGGTCACCCCTCCACTTT. It specifies CASSLGQGGSPLHF.

CDR3 residues: CATSRDPKNIQYF. The CDR3 DNA sequence: TGTGCCACCAGCAGAGATCCCAAAAACATTCAGTACTTC. The chain recombines TRBV15 with TRBJ2-4; unclear D gene. The germline gives CDR1 LNHNV, CDR2 YYDKDF (reference sequence). Trimming stripped 0 bases from V and 2 bases from J, with 2 bases between. The CDR3 extends over 13 amino acids. Looking up the rest from reference TRBV15 and TRBJ2-4 gives the full variable domain: DAMVIQNPRYQVTQFGKPVTLSCSQTLNHNVMYWYQQKSSQAPKLLFHYYDKDFNNEADTPDNFQSRRPNTSFCFLDIRSPGLGDTAMYLCATSRDPKNIQYFGAGTRLSVL.

This clonotype was seen many times. The V and J genes are TRBV7-2 and TRBJ1-5; D is possibly TRBD1 (5 bases). The germline gives CDR1 SGHTA, CDR2 FQGNSA. Between the trimmed V and J ends, which lost 7 bases and 7 bases, there was a span of 14 bases. The CDR3 sequence is 13 residues long. Here the CDR3 reads CASNRRRGQPQHF. CDR3 nucleotide sequence: TGTGCCAGCAACCGTCGGAGGGGACAGCCCCAGCATTTT.

About this clonotype itself: The junction does not match germline at one end; this may be a read error. V is TRBV15 and J is TRBJ2-7; perhaps TRBD1 as D (6 bases). Germline V CDR1 and CDR2: LNHNV, YYDKDF (reference sequence). This CDR3 is 13 amino acids long. The CDR3, as DNA: TGTGCCACCAGCAGAGTGTTAAGGGGACACCATCTATTC. The encoded protein is CATSRVLRGHHLF.

V gene TRBV5-4 combines with J gene TRBJ2-3; a weak D match, TRBD1 (5 bases). V lost 3 bases and J 1 base, leaving 12 bases between the germline ends. There are 15 residues in the CDR3. Germline V gives CDR1 SGHNT, CDR2 YYREEE (reference sequence). The CDR3 here is CASSSPVGGTDTQYF. The CDR3 DNA reads as TGTGCCAGCAGCTCCCCGGTAGGGGGCACAGATACGCAGTATTTT.

This clonotype was seen ten or more times. This chain links TRBV10-3 with TRBJ2-2, with 8 bases that match TRBD1. Unmatched junction bases numbered 3, after V lost 4 bases and J lost 5 bases. The V gene's germline CDR1 is ENHRY and CDR2 SYGVKD. CDR3 length equals 14 residues. CDR3 nucleotide sequence: TGTGCCATCAGTGCTACAGGGGGAACCGGGGAGCTGTTTTTT. Translating it yields CAISATGGTGELFF.